These 2 T cell receptor beta chains were all obtained from the same sample, sequenced in a study of persistence of HIV-infected CD4 T cells. Stimulation used about 10 ug/mL lysate from CMV-infected fibroblasts. CD40L-negative CD69-negative CD45RO-high memory CD4+ T cells were sorted as populations depleted of antigen-responding cells. These receptors have no known antigen. This was the immunoSEQ version 4 assay in survey mode. The assay was immunoSEQ multiplex PCR, and TCRdb's table has in-frame clones only and misses some. The sample lists 45,000 to 55,000 clones, approximately 72% occurring once. The sequencing used CD4+ T cells sorted from PBMCs after roughly 18-hour stimulation, collected from a patient who received antiretroviral therapy. These TCRs come from an adult man with HIV who was CMV-seropositive.

The gene calls are TRBV10-3 and TRBJ2-3, with 10 nucleotides matching TRBD1. Trimming took 8 bases from V and 2 from J; bases not matched to a gene: 7. Germline CDR1 is ENHRY and CDR2 is SYGVKD. The CDR3 spans 15 residues. In DNA form, the CDR3 reads TGTGCCATCCACCCCGGGACAGGGGTCACAGATACGCAGTATTTT. Its translation: CAIHPGTGVTDTQYF.

The chain recombines TRBV27 with TRBJ1-1; D possibly corresponds to TRBD1 (5 bases). V dropped 0 bases and J dropped 5 bases, with 13 bases sitting between them. The CDR3 spans 15 residues. The V gene's germline CDR1 is MNHEY and CDR2 SMNVEV (reference sequence). This CDR3 is CASSLSLWRGTEAFF. CDR3 in DNA: TGTGCCAGCAGTTTATCACTATGGAGGGGTACTGAAGCTTTCTTT.